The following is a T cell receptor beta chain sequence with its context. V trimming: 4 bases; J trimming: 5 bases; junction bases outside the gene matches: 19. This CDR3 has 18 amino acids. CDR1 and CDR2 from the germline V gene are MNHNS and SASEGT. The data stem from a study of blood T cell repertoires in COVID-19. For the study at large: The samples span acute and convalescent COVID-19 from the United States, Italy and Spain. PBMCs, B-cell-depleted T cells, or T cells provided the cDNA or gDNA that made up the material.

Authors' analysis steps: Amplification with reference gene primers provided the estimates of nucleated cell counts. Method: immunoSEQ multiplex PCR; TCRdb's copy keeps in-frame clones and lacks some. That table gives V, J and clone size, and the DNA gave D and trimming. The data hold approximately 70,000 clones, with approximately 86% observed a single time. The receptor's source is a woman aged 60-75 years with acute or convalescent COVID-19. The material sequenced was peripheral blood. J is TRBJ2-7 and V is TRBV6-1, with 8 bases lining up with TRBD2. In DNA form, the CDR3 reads TGTGCCAGCAGTGGAACCCGCCGGGGTGCGGGGGGCCTGGACGAGCAGTACTTC. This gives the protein CASSGTRRGAGGLDEQYF.